The source of this TCR beta chain is a study of cytomegalovirus exposure and HLA in healthy donors. Study observations and caveats: Cytomegalovirus association was listed for 170 or so TCR beta chains. Beyond CMV serostatus, there was no information to go on about immune exposure. In a later analysis, a missense DCLRE1C variant was linked to TCR beta V- and J-gene trimming.

Points on this clone: Its antigen is not identified.

Germline-derived CDR1 and CDR2 are SGHTA and FQGNSA. V dropped 6 bases and J dropped 0; count of bases not matched to a gene: 5. CDR3 length: 15 amino acids. 60 Vbeta and 13 Jbeta primers were used in PCR. Here immunoSEQ multiplex PCR was the method, and the copy in TCRdb shows in-frame clones only, minus some. The profile covers 65,000 to 70,000 clones, with 68% appearing a single time and 11% taken by the ten largest. The TCR sequence derives from a woman aged 25 to 45 in good health and CMV-seronegative. The chain uses TRBV7-2 and TRBJ2-7; 10 nucleotides match TRBD2. The sample taken for sequencing was PBMCs. The CDR3 spells CASSYLAGGSYEQYF. The CDR3 region has the DNA TGTGCCAGCAGTTACTTAGCGGGGGGCTCCTACGAGCAGTACTTC. The whole variable domain, remainder taken from reference TRBV7-2 and TRBJ2-7, is GAGVSQSPSNKVTEKGKDVELRCDPISGHTALYWYRQSLGQGLEFLIYFQGNSAPDKSGLPSDRFSAERTGGSVSTLTIQRTQQEDSAVYLCASSYLAGGSYEQYFGPGTRLTVT.